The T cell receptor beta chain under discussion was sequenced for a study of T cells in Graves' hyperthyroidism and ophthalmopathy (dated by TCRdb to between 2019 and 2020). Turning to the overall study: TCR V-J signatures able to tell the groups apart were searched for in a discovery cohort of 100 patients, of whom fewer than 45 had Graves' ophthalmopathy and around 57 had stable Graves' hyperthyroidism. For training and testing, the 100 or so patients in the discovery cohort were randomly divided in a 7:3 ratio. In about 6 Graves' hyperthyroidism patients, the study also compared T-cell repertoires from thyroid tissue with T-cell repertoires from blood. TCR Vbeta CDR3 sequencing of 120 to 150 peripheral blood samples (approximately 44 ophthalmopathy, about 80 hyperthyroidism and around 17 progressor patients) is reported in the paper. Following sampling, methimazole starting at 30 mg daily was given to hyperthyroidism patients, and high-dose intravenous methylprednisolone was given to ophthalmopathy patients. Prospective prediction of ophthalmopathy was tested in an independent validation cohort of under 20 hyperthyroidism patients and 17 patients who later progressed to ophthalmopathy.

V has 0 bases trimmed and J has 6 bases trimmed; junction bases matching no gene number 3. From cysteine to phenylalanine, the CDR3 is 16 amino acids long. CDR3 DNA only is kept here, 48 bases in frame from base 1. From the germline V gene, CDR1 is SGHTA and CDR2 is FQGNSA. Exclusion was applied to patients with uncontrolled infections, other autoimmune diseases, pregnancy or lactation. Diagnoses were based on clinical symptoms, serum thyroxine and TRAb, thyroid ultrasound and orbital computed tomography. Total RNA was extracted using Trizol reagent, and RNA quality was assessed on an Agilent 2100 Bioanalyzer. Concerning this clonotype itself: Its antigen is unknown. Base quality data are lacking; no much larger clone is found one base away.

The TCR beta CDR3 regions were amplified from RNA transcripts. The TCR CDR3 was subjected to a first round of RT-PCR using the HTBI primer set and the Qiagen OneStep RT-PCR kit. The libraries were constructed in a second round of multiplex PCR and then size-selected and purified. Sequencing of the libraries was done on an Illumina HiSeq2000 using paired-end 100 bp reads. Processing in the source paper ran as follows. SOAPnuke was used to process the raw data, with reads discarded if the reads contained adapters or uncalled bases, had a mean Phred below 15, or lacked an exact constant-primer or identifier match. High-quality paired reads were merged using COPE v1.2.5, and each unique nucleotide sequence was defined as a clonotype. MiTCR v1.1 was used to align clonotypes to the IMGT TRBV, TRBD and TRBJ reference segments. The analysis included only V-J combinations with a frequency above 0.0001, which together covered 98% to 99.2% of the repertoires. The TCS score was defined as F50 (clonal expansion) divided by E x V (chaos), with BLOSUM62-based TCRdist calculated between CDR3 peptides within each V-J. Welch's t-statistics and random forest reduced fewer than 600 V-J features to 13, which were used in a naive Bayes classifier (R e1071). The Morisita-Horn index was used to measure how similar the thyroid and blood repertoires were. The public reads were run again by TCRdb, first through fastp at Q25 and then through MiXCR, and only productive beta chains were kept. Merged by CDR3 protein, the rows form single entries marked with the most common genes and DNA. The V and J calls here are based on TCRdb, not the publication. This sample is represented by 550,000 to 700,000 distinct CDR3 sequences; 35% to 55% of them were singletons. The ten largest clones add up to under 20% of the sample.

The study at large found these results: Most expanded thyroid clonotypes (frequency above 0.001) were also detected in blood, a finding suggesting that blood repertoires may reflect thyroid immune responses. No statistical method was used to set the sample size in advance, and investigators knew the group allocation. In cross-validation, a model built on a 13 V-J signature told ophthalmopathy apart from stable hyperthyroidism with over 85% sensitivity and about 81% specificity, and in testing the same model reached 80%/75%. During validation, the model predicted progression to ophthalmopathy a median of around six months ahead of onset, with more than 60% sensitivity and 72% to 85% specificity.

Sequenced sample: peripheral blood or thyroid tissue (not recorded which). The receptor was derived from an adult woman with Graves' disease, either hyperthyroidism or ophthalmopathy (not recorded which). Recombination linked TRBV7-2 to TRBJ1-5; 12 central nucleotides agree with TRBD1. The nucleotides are TGTGCCAGCAGCTTAGCCGGGACAGGGGGCGGTCAGCCCCAGCATTTT. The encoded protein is CASSLAGTGGGQPQHF.